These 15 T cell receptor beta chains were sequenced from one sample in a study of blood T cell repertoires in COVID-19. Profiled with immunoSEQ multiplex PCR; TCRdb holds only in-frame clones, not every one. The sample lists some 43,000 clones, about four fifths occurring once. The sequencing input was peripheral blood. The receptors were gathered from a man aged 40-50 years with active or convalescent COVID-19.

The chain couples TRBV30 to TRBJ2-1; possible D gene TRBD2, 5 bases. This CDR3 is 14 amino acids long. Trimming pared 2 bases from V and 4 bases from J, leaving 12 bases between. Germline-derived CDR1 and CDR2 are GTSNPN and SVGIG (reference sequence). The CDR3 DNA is TGTGCCTGGAGTTTATGGGAGTGGTACAATGAGCAGTTCTTC. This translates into CAWSLWEWYNEQFF.

This chain's CDR3 is CASSRILAVDEQYF. The CDR3 DNA sequence: TGCGCCAGCAGTCGCATACTAGCGGTAGACGAGCAGTACTTC. The chain uses TRBV4-1 and TRBJ2-7; 8 bases match TRBD2. V lost 6 bases to trimming and J lost 5 bases; unmatched junction nucleotides: 9. There are 14 residues in the CDR3. Looked up from germline, CDR1 is MGHRA and CDR2 is YSYEKL.

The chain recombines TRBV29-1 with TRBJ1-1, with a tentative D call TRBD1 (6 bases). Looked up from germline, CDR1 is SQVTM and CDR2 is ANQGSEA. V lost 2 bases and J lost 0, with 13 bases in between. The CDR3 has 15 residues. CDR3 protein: CSVERVGGVNTEAFF. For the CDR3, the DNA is TGCAGCGTTGAACGGGTAGGGGGGGTGAACACTGAAGCTTTCTTT. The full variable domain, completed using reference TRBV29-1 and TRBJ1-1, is SAVISQKPSRDICQRGTSLTIQCQVDSQVTMMFWYRQQPGQSLTLIATANQGSEATYESGFVIDKFPISRPNLTFSTLTVSNMSPEDSSIYLCSVERVGGVNTEAFFGQGTRLTVV.

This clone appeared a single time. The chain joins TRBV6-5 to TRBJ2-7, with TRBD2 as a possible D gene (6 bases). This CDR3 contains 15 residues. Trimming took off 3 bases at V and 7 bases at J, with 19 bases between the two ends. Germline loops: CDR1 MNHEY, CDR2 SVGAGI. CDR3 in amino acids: CASSYANGGGGEQYF. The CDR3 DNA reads TGTGCCAGCAGTTATGCGAATGGGGGAGGAGGGGAGCAGTACTTC.

As DNA, the CDR3 is TGTGCCAGCAGCCAAGAACGAGGGAGGGCCGGTGAGACCCAGTACTTC. It translates to CASSQERGRAGETQYF. This chain uses TRBV3-1 (or the pseudogene TRBV3-2) with TRBJ2-5; 7 bases line up with TRBD2. CDR1 is LGHDT, CDR2 YNNKEL, per germline (reference sequence). This CDR3 has 16 amino acids. With 0 bases clipped from V and 5 bases from J, the junction kept 9 bases outside the gene matches.

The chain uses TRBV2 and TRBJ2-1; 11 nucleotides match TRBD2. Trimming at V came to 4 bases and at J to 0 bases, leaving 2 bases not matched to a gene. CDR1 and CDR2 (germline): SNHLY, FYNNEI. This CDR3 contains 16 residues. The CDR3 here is CASSGLAGGSYNEQFF. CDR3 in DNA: TGTGCCAGCAGTGGTCTAGCGGGAGGCTCCTACAATGAGCAGTTCTTC.

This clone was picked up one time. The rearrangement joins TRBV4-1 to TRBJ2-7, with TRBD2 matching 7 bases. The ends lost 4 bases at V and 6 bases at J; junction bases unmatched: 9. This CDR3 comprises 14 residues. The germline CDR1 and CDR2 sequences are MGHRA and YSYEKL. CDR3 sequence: CASSLREGQAEQYF. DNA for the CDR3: TGCGCCAGCAGCCTCAGGGAGGGGCAGGCCGAGCAGTACTTC.

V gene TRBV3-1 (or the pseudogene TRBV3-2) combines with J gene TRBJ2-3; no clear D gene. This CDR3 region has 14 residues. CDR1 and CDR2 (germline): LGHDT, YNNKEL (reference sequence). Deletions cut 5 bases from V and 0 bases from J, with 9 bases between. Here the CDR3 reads CASSWARSTDTQYF. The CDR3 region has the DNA TGTGCCAGCAGCTGGGCCAGGAGCACAGATACGCAGTATTTT.

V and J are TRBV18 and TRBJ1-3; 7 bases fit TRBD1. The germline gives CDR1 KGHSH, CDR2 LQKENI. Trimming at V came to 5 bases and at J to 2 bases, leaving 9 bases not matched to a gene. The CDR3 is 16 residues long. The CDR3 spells CASSGTAATAGNTIYF. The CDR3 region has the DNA TGTGCCAGCTCAGGGACAGCCGCCACCGCTGGAAACACCATATATTTT. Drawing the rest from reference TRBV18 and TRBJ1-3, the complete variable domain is NAGVMQNPRHLVRRRGQEARLRCSPMKGHSHVYWYRQLPEEGLKFMVYLQKENIIDESGMPKERFSAEFPKEGPSILRIQQVVRGDSAAYFCASSGTAATAGNTIYFGEGSWLTVV.

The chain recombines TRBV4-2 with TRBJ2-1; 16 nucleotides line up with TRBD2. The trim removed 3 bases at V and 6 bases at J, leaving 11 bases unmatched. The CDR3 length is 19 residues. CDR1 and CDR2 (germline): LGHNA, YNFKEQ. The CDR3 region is CASSQETSGTSGRANEQFF. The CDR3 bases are TGTGCCAGCAGCCAGGAAACTTCCGGGACTAGCGGGAGGGCCAATGAGCAGTTCTTC.

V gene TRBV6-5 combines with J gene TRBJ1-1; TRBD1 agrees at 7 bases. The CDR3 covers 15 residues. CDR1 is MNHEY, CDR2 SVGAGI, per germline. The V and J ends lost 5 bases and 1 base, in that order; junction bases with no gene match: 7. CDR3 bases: TGTGCCAGCAGTAATACCGGGACAGCGAACACTGAAGCTTTCTTT. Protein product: CASSNTGTANTEAFF.

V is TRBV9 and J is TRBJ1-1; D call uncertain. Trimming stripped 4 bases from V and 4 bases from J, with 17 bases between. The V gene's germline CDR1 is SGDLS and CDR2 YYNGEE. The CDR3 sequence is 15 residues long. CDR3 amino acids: CASSPRGALSTEAFF. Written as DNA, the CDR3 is TGTGCCAGCAGCCCTAGAGGAGCTTTGAGCACTGAAGCTTTCTTT.

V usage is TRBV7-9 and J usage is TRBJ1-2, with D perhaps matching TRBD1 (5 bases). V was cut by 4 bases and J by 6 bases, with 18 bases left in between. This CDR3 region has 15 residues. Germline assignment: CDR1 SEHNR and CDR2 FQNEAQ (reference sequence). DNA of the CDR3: TGTGCCAGCAGCTCTCCGGGACTCATCGAAGATGGCTACACCTTC. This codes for CASSSPGLIEDGYTF.

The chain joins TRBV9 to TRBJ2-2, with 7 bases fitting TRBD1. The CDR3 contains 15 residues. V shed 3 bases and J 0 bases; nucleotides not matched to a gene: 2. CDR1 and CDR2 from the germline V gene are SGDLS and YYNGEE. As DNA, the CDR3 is TGTGCCAGCAGCGCGACAGGGACGAACACCGGGGAGCTGTTTTTT. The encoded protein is CASSATGTNTGELFF.

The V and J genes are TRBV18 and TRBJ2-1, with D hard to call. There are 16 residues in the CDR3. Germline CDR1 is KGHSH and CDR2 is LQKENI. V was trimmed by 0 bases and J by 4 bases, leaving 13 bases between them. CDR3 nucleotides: TGTGCCAGCTCACCACCGTACAGTCACCATTACAATGAGCAGTTCTTC. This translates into CASSPPYSHHYNEQFF.